This T cell receptor (beta chain) was recovered during a study of tumor-infiltrating lymphocytes in primary liver carcinoma (dated 2017 in TCRdb). Study-level background: Four to six patients with histopathologically diagnosed primary liver carcinoma underwent surgical resection in China between late 2015 and early 2016. Of the five patients (three men and two women, aged 30 to 69 years), four had hepatocellular carcinoma and one had combined HCC and intrahepatic cholangiocarcinoma. The five patients had tumors staged T1-T3 N0M0, with maximum diameters ranging from roughly 4.2 to 11 cm. Each sample produced about 3.65 to 7.13 million productive TCRbeta reads, and read depth showed no significant difference between tissue types. For each liver tumor, the study sampled five regions along with adjacent normal tissue and blood, and applied TCRbeta repertoire sequencing, expression microarrays and whole-exome sequencing. A total of roughly 35 specimens from 5 patients, comprising approximately 25 tumor regions, 5 adjacent noncancerous liver tissues and 5 peripheral blood samples, were covered by TCRbeta repertoire sequencing. High reproducibility was observed for the technical replicate repertoires, with mean shared-clone rates approximately 0.9 and correlation coefficients above 0.95.

Points on this clonotype: The antigen it binds to is not known. Sequence at one end of the junction differs from germline and may be a read error.

TRIzol reagent was used to extract blood RNA from unsorted whole blood, while the DNeasy Blood & Tissue kit provided the germline DNA. Patients had chronic HBV infection and were treatment-naive at sampling. Around 3.9 milliliters of peripheral blood were collected into K2EDTA tubes before surgery. General study outcomes and caveats: Because only the TCR beta chain was sequenced and unpaired alpha chains were not captured, true repertoire diversity is likely underestimated. Since the samples were bulk and unsorted, there was no way to compare CD4+ and CD8+ T cell repertoires. Repertoire overlap was found to be higher between tumor regions (mean approximately 35%) than between tumor-adjacent (roughly 17%) or tumor-blood (about 14%) pairs, consistent with antigen-driven expansion. With just four or five patients in the study, the authors point out that the findings should be validated in a larger study. The top 250 clones made up a significantly larger repertoire fraction in tumors than in blood (p = 0.039).

TCRbeta-specific cDNA was reverse-transcribed from 500 ng total RNA using a constant-region primer and ProtoScript II reverse transcriptase. The TCRbeta libraries were prepared through three rounds of nested multiplex PCR following a slightly modified ARM-PCR procedure. Sample barcodes and Illumina adapters were attached in a final 25-cycle PCR using Deep VentR polymerase. Amplicons of 200-500 bp were gel-purified with a QIAquick gel extraction kit before sequencing. An Illumina HiSeq 2500 was used to sequence the TCRbeta amplicons, generating 250-bp paired-end reads. Processing in the source paper ran as follows. Trimmomatic v0.33 was used to quality-trim the reads, and FLASH v1.2.11 was used to merge paired reads so that full CDR3 sequences could be recovered. V, D and J germline segments were assigned to the rearranged TCRbeta sequences by MiGEC v1.2.1b. Clonotype statistics and Shannon-Wiener diversity indices were calculated with VDJtools v1.0.0. Except for diversity analysis, only the 250 most abundant clonotypes of each sample were used in subsequent analyses to reduce sampling bias. TCRdb ran its own pipeline on the public reads, namely fastp trimming at Q25 and MiXCR clone calling, and kept in-frame beta chains. Records with the same CDR3 protein are collapsed into one entry carrying the most frequent genes and DNA. The V and J calls were not made by the authors but by TCRdb's processing. The sample profile shows approximately 300,000 distinct CDR3 sequences; about 60% of them were found once. The ten largest clonotypes hold about 8.4% of the sample.

The sequenced sample was peripheral blood. The origin of this receptor is a middle-aged man with primary liver carcinoma and hepatitis B virus infection.

The CDR3 loop reads CAREGAAAPSPMNTEAFF. The DNA sequence is given as TGTGCCAGGGAGGGGGCCGCAGCTCCCTCTCCCATGAACACTGAGGCTTTCTTT. Recombination joined TRBV28 with TRBJ1-1; 7 central bases correspond to TRBD1. From cysteine to phenylalanine, the CDR3 is 18 amino acids long. Just the 54-base CDR3 DNA is kept, in frame starting at base 1. CDR1 and CDR2 were assigned from the germline V gene as MDHEN and SYDVKM.